This TCR beta chain derives from a study of T cells in Graves' hyperthyroidism and ophthalmopathy. Study-level information: Peripheral blood was secured at the point of initial diagnosis, before any treatment.

The germline V and J ends were trimmed by 2 bases and 5 bases, with 14 bases remaining between them. Germline V gene sequence: CDR1 KGHDR, CDR2 SFDVKD. This CDR3 contains 15 residues. If no ophthalmopathy progression occurred within 18 months, Graves' hyperthyroidism was stable. The hyperthyroidism was newly diagnosed and had lasted under 2 months; the patients were aged 18 to 65. The study excluded patients with uncontrolled infection, other autoimmune disease, pregnancy or lactation. The investigators amplified TCR beta CDR3 regions from RNA transcripts. The primer set for the first-round RT-PCR of the TCR CDR3 was HTBI. TCRdb analysed the multiplex PCR reads with MiXCR anew, one entry per CDR3 protein. The top ten clones hold approximately 8.4% of a sample with roughly 740,000 distinct CDR3 sequences, 16% of them seen once. Only one count was recorded for this clonotype.

This TCR was recovered from a man younger than 35 with Graves' hyperthyroidism. The rearrangement joins TRBV24-1 to TRBJ2-5; D is undetermined. Sequenced material: blood. For the CDR3, the DNA is TGTGCCACCAGTGATTCCACCACCGGTGGGGAGACCCAGTACTTC. Its translation is CATSDSTTGGETQYF.